This is a list of T cell receptor beta chains from one sample in a study of blood T cell repertoires in COVID-19. TCRdb's copy holds only in-frame clones and misses some; the assay was immunoSEQ multiplex PCR. This sample yields approximately 290,000 clones, of which around 89% are seen a single time; roughly 0.8% belongs to the top ten. The sample taken for sequencing was peripheral blood. These receptors all stem from a man aged 30-40 years with acute or convalescent COVID-19. Each CDR3 is given with its conserved first and last residue. The order of the fields is D gene, clone size, V gene, J gene, CDR3 DNA, CDR3 protein. A D gene is named only where the DNA matches it firmly. Clone size, where shown, is once, few, many, or a class for clones that have expanded.

d_call: TRBD1; clone_size: .; v_call: TRBV27; j_call: TRBJ2-3; cdr3_nt: TGTGCCAGCAGTTTGGACAGGCTATATACAGATACGCAGTATTTT; cdr3_aa: CASSLDRLYTDTQYF
d_call: .; clone_size: .; v_call: TRBV2; j_call: TRBJ2-6; cdr3_nt: TGTGCCAGCAGTGATTGGCATAGGGGATCTGGGGCCAACGTCCTGACTTTC; cdr3_aa: CASSDWHRGSGANVLTF
d_call: .; clone_size: once; v_call: TRBV28; j_call: TRBJ2-7; cdr3_nt: TGTGCCAGCAGTTTAGGGGGGGCTGTCTACGAGCAGTACTTC; cdr3_aa: CASSLGGAVYEQYF
d_call: TRBD1; clone_size: .; v_call: TRBV28; j_call: TRBJ1-6; cdr3_nt: TGTGCGAATGTGGGACAGTCAAATTCACCCCTCCACTTT; cdr3_aa: CANVGQSNSPLHF
d_call: TRBD1; clone_size: .; v_call: TRBV29-1; j_call: TRBJ1-5; cdr3_nt: TGCAGCGTTGAAAGTCGGGGGACAGGGCAATGGCCCCAGCATTTT; cdr3_aa: CSVESRGTGQWPQHF
d_call: .; clone_size: .; v_call: TRBV28; j_call: TRBJ2-7; cdr3_nt: TGTGCCAGCAGTTTAAATCAGTACGAGCAGTACTTC; cdr3_aa: CASSLNQYEQYF
d_call: .; clone_size: .; v_call: TRBV27; j_call: TRBJ2-7; cdr3_nt: TGTGCCAGCAGGTCTATGGGGGGAGAGATCTACGAGCAGTACTTC; cdr3_aa: CASRSMGGEIYEQYF
d_call: TRBD1; clone_size: .; v_call: TRBV19; j_call: TRBJ1-4; cdr3_nt: TGTGCCAGTAGGACGACAGGGGGGAGGCGGGTGTTTTTT; cdr3_aa: CASRTTGGRRVFF
d_call: .; clone_size: once; v_call: TRBV9; j_call: TRBJ1-6; cdr3_nt: TGTGCCAGCAGCGTAACAGTTCAGGGTTCACCCCTCCACTTT; cdr3_aa: CASSVTVQGSPLHF
d_call: .; clone_size: .; v_call: TRBV18; j_call: TRBJ2-3; cdr3_nt: TGTGCCAGCTCACGCAGGGTGGCGGACACAGATACGCAGTATTTT; cdr3_aa: CASSRRVADTDTQYF
d_call: .; clone_size: .; v_call: TRBV7-2; j_call: TRBJ2-7; cdr3_nt: TGTGCCAGCAGCTTAACCAGGGTCTACGAGCAGTACTTC; cdr3_aa: CASSLTRVYEQYF
d_call: .; clone_size: .; v_call: TRBV19; j_call: TRBJ2-5; cdr3_nt: TGTGCCAGTAGTATAAGAGACAGAAACCAAGAGACCCAGTACTTC; cdr3_aa: CASSIRDRNQETQYF
d_call: .; clone_size: once; v_call: TRBV12-3/TRBV12-4; j_call: TRBJ2-7; cdr3_nt: TGTGCCAGCAGTCCCACAAGCTACGAGCAGTACTTC; cdr3_aa: CASSPTSYEQYF
d_call: TRBD1; clone_size: once; v_call: TRBV19; j_call: TRBJ1-5; cdr3_nt: TGTGCCAGTATCGCTTGGACAGGGAGGGACAATCAGCCCCAGCATTTT; cdr3_aa: CASIAWTGRDNQPQHF
d_call: .; clone_size: .; v_call: TRBV5-1; j_call: TRBJ2-7; cdr3_nt: TGCGCCAGCAGCTTGGGACAGTCGAGCGTTTACGAGCAGTACTTC; cdr3_aa: CASSLGQSSVYEQYF
d_call: TRBD1; clone_size: once; v_call: TRBV28; j_call: TRBJ1-2; cdr3_nt: TGTGCCAGCAGTTTAACAGACAGGGAGCACACCTTC; cdr3_aa: CASSLTDREHTF
d_call: TRBD1; clone_size: .; v_call: TRBV6-6; j_call: TRBJ2-7; cdr3_nt: TGTGCCAGCAGAGAAGACAGGGTGATCTACGAGCAGTACTTC; cdr3_aa: CASREDRVIYEQYF
d_call: TRBD1; clone_size: .; v_call: TRBV5-1; j_call: TRBJ1-3; cdr3_nt: TGCGCCAGCAGCTTTGGCGCAGGGGGATCGTCCGGAAACACCATATATTTT; cdr3_aa: CASSFGAGGSSGNTIYF
d_call: .; clone_size: .; v_call: TRBV28; j_call: TRBJ1-6; cdr3_nt: TGTGCCAGCAGAGGGGTACCCTATAATTCACCCCTCCACTTT; cdr3_aa: CASRGVPYNSPLHF
d_call: .; clone_size: .; v_call: TRBV5-4; j_call: TRBJ1-1; cdr3_nt: TGTGCCAGCAGCCGAGAGACAGGGAACACTGAAGCTTTCTTT; cdr3_aa: CASSRETGNTEAFF
d_call: .; clone_size: .; v_call: TRBV29-1; j_call: TRBJ2-5; cdr3_nt: TGCAGCGTCGAGTTTTTCGAAGAGACCCAGTACTTC; cdr3_aa: CSVEFFEETQYF
d_call: .; clone_size: .; v_call: TRBV7-9; j_call: TRBJ1-2; cdr3_nt: TGTGCCAGCAGCTTAGCGCAGGGAGGTACTAACTATGGCTACACCTTC; cdr3_aa: CASSLAQGGTNYGYTF
d_call: .; clone_size: few; v_call: TRBV10-3; j_call: TRBJ1-1; cdr3_nt: TGTGCCATCAGTATGGGCAGTGAAGCTTTCTTT; cdr3_aa: CAISMGSEAFF
d_call: TRBD1; clone_size: .; v_call: TRBV4-2; j_call: TRBJ2-2; cdr3_nt: TGTGCCAGCAGTCCCAGGGGGATTTTGGCTGGGGAGCTGTTTTTT; cdr3_aa: CASSPRGILAGELFF
d_call: .; clone_size: .; v_call: TRBV11-2; j_call: TRBJ2-1; cdr3_nt: TGTGCCAGCAGCTTAGAACGGGGCAATGAGCAGTTCTTC; cdr3_aa: CASSLERGNEQFF
d_call: TRBD2; clone_size: .; v_call: TRBV28; j_call: TRBJ2-2; cdr3_nt: TGTGCCAGCGCCTGGGTTCTAGCGGGAGTTCCCGGGGAGCTGTTTTTT; cdr3_aa: CASAWVLAGVPGELFF
d_call: .; clone_size: .; v_call: TRBV4-1; j_call: TRBJ1-6; cdr3_nt: TGCGCCAGCAGCCAAGGAGGGAAGAGCTCCTATAATTCACCCCTCCACTTT; cdr3_aa: CASSQGGKSSYNSPLHF
d_call: .; clone_size: .; v_call: TRBV28; j_call: TRBJ2-7; cdr3_nt: TGTGCAATTTCGGGATCCCCCGGCTACGAGCAGTACTTC; cdr3_aa: CAISGSPGYEQYF
d_call: TRBD2; clone_size: .; v_call: TRBV6-1; j_call: TRBJ2-3; cdr3_nt: TGTGCCAGCAGTGATGGGCGACTAGCGTGGGCTAGCACAGATACGCAGTATTTT; cdr3_aa: CASSDGRLAWASTDTQYF
d_call: TRBD2; clone_size: .; v_call: TRBV4-1; j_call: TRBJ2-7; cdr3_nt: TGCGCCAGCAGCCCCCGAGGGGCGGGAGATCTTTACGAGCAGTACTTC; cdr3_aa: CASSPRGAGDLYEQYF
d_call: .; clone_size: .; v_call: TRBV28; j_call: TRBJ2-7; cdr3_nt: TGTGCCAGCAGTTTATTGGCAGGAAGGCTCGAGCAGTACTTC; cdr3_aa: CASSLLAGRLEQYF
d_call: .; clone_size: .; v_call: TRBV9; j_call: TRBJ2-5; cdr3_nt: TGTGCCAGCAGCCCACAGGTCGGGGAGACCCAGTACTTC; cdr3_aa: CASSPQVGETQYF
d_call: .; clone_size: .; v_call: TRBV19; j_call: TRBJ1-5; cdr3_nt: TGTGCCAGTAAGGTAGGGGGGGCGAGTCAGCCCCAGCATTTT; cdr3_aa: CASKVGGASQPQHF
d_call: TRBD1; clone_size: .; v_call: TRBV5-8; j_call: TRBJ1-2; cdr3_nt: TGTGCCAGCAGCTTGGCCCGGACAGGGAACTATGGCTACACCTTC; cdr3_aa: CASSLARTGNYGYTF
d_call: TRBD1; clone_size: .; v_call: TRBV7-9; j_call: TRBJ2-3; cdr3_nt: TGTGCCAGCAGCTTAAATAGGGGGCCAGATACGCAGTATTTT; cdr3_aa: CASSLNRGPDTQYF
d_call: TRBD1; clone_size: .; v_call: TRBV5-1; j_call: TRBJ1-2; cdr3_nt: TGCGCCAGCAGCCAGACAGGGGAGGGGTACACCTTC; cdr3_aa: CASSQTGEGYTF
d_call: TRBD1; clone_size: .; v_call: TRBV4-2; j_call: TRBJ2-7; cdr3_nt: TGTGCCAGCAGCCAACAAGGACAGGGGGCTGTCCCTTACGAGCAGTACTTC; cdr3_aa: CASSQQGQGAVPYEQYF
d_call: TRBD1; clone_size: .; v_call: TRBV29-1; j_call: TRBJ2-7; cdr3_nt: TGCAGCGCCCAGGGGGGACAGGGTCTTTTCTACGAGCAGTACTTC; cdr3_aa: CSAQGGQGLFYEQYF
d_call: TRBD1; clone_size: .; v_call: TRBV6-5; j_call: TRBJ1-2; cdr3_nt: TGTGCCAGCAGTAAGACAGGGTATTTACGTGGCTACACCTTC; cdr3_aa: CASSKTGYLRGYTF
d_call: TRBD1; clone_size: once; v_call: TRBV6-1; j_call: TRBJ1-2; cdr3_nt: TGTGCCAGCAGTGAAAGGGGACAGGGCCATGGCTACACCTTC; cdr3_aa: CASSERGQGHGYTF
d_call: .; clone_size: once; v_call: TRBV5-6; j_call: TRBJ1-2; cdr3_nt: TGTGCCAGCAGTCTGAGAGGGAGGGAAAATCTTAACTATGGCTACACCTTC; cdr3_aa: CASSLRGRENLNYGYTF
d_call: TRBD1; clone_size: .; v_call: TRBV14; j_call: TRBJ1-2; cdr3_nt: TGTGCCAGCAGCCAAAGCCGGGACAGATATTTCCCGCGTGGCTACACCTTC; cdr3_aa: CASSQSRDRYFPRGYTF
d_call: .; clone_size: .; v_call: TRBV2; j_call: TRBJ1-5; cdr3_nt: TGTGCCAGCGCACGGGAAGATACTAGCAATCAGCCCCAGCATTTT; cdr3_aa: CASAREDTSNQPQHF
d_call: .; clone_size: .; v_call: TRBV24-1; j_call: TRBJ2-1; cdr3_nt: TGTGCCACCAGTGGGGCTACAGGGAACTCCTACAATGAGCAGTTCTTC; cdr3_aa: CATSGATGNSYNEQFF
d_call: .; clone_size: .; v_call: TRBV27; j_call: TRBJ2-1; cdr3_nt: TGTGCCAGCAGTGGCAGGACTATTACCTACAATGAGCAGTTCTTC; cdr3_aa: CASSGRTITYNEQFF
d_call: .; clone_size: .; v_call: TRBV7-2; j_call: TRBJ2-7; cdr3_nt: TGTGCCAGCAGCTTAGCCTTTGGACAGATCAATCCCTACGAGCAGTACTTC; cdr3_aa: CASSLAFGQINPYEQYF
d_call: TRBD1; clone_size: .; v_call: TRBV7-8; j_call: TRBJ1-2; cdr3_nt: TGTGCCAGCAGCTCCAAAAAGGACAGGGGGCTTAGAGGCTACACCTTC; cdr3_aa: CASSSKKDRGLRGYTF
d_call: TRBD2; clone_size: .; v_call: TRBV4-1; j_call: TRBJ2-3; cdr3_nt: TGCGCCAGCAGCCCGACTAGCGGGGGCATTAGCACAGATACGCAGTATTTT; cdr3_aa: CASSPTSGGISTDTQYF
d_call: .; clone_size: .; v_call: TRBV5-1; j_call: TRBJ1-6; cdr3_nt: TGCGCCAGCAGCTTGGCAGGGAAGGAATCACCCCTCCACTTT; cdr3_aa: CASSLAGKESPLHF
d_call: TRBD1; clone_size: .; v_call: TRBV7-2; j_call: TRBJ2-5; cdr3_nt: TGTGCCAGCAGCTTCATACAGGGGGAGACCCAGTACTTC; cdr3_aa: CASSFIQGETQYF
d_call: .; clone_size: .; v_call: TRBV18; j_call: TRBJ1-2; cdr3_nt: TGTGCCAGCTCACCAGGGGCCAACTATGGCTACACCTTC; cdr3_aa: CASSPGANYGYTF
d_call: TRBD1; clone_size: .; v_call: TRBV30; j_call: TRBJ1-2; cdr3_nt: TGTGCCTGGAGCAGGACAGGCTCCCTAGGCTACACCTTC; cdr3_aa: CAWSRTGSLGYTF
d_call: TRBD2; clone_size: .; v_call: TRBV28; j_call: TRBJ2-1; cdr3_nt: TGTGCCAGCTCACCGCCCCTAGCGGGAGTTAGCAATGAGCAGTTCTTC; cdr3_aa: CASSPPLAGVSNEQFF
d_call: .; clone_size: .; v_call: TRBV11-2; j_call: TRBJ2-7; cdr3_nt: TGTGCCAGCAGCTTAGGTCGGGACTTTCGATACGAGCAGTACTTC; cdr3_aa: CASSLGRDFRYEQYF